Listed here are 15 T cell receptor beta chains from one sample, sequenced in a study of blood T cell repertoires in COVID-19 (dated by TCRdb to about 2020). Library preparation employed the immunoSEQ multiplex PCR assay. The table was pulled from immuneACCESS by TCRdb, which kept in-frame rearrangements only. Such tables lose some clones; where checked, under half of the loss comes from unresolved V genes, and the rest has no known cause. A total of about 43,000 clones appear in this sample, around nine tenths of them only once. Of the sample, 4.5% to 5% is held by the ten largest clones. Sample: peripheral blood. These receptors all come from a human donor in a cohort sampled during active COVID-19.

The chain couples TRBV5-5 to TRBJ1-1, with TRBD1 as a possible D gene (5 bases). This CDR3 has 13 amino acids. Germline CDR1 is SGHKS and CDR2 is YYEKEE (reference sequence). Trimming pared 3 bases from V and 11 bases from J, leaving 17 bases between. CDR3 nucleotide sequence: TGTGCCAGCAGCTCAACGGGGGTGGGCCAGGCTTTCTTT. This gives the protein CASSSTGVGQAFF.

The chain employs TRBV7-3 and TRBJ2-5; no clear D. Trimming stripped 2 bases from V and 4 bases from J, with 8 bases between. Germline values: CDR1 SGHTA, CDR2 FQGTGA. This CDR3 has 13 amino acids. The CDR3 region is CASSLGVRETQYF. As DNA, the CDR3 is TGTGCCAGCAGCTTAGGTGTGCGAGAGACCCAGTACTTC.

The J gene is TRBJ1-5, the V gene TRBV28; 8 bases fit TRBD1. Germline lookup yields CDR1 MDHEN and CDR2 SYDVKM. The CDR3 is made up of 15 amino acids. The V gene end was trimmed by 6 bases and the J gene end by 2 bases; junction bases not matched to a gene: 6. CDR3 residues: CASSHGTGGNQPQHF. CDR3 sequence (DNA): TGTGCCAGCAGCCACGGGACAGGTGGCAATCAGCCCCAGCATTTT.

This clone was seen once. The chain is built from TRBV5-1 and TRBJ2-3, with D perhaps TRBD1 (6 bases). This CDR3 spans 14 amino acids. The V and J ends lost 3 bases and 4 bases respectively, with 12 bases between them. The V gene's germline CDR1 is SGHRS and CDR2 YFSETQ. CDR3 DNA: TGCGCCAGCAGCTCCGGACAGTCTTCAGATACGCAGTATTTT. Residues: CASSSGQSSDTQYF.

The chain uses TRBV7-3 and TRBJ2-5; tentative D call: TRBD2 (5 bases). Deletions cut 8 bases from V and 3 bases from J, with 13 bases between. The CDR3 is 13 residues long. Germline CDR1 reads SGHTA; CDR2 reads FQGTGA. The CDR3 loop is CASSADPEETQYF. As DNA, the CDR3 is TGTGCCAGCTCAGCGGACCCCGAAGAGACCCAGTACTTC.

This chain's CDR3 is CAGRAGGGDTQYF. The CDR3 region has the DNA TGTGCCGGACGAGCGGGAGGAGGAGATACGCAGTATTTT. The V and J genes are TRBV7-9 and TRBJ2-3; 9 bases match TRBD2. The CDR3 totals 13 residues. The J segment lost 5 bases and the V segment lost 11 bases, leaving 8 bases of the junction unmatched. Looked up from germline, CDR1 is SEHNR and CDR2 is FQNEAQ (reference sequence).

The chain uses TRBV28 and TRBJ2-4; D might be TRBD2 (6 bases). V was cut by 1 base and J by 0 bases, with 13 bases left in between. CDR3 length equals 17 residues. Per the germline V gene, CDR1 is MDHEN and CDR2 is SYDVKM. Here the CDR3 reads CASSLLERETAKNIQYF. CDR3 DNA: TGTGCCAGCAGTTTATTGGAACGGGAGACAGCCAAAAACATTCAGTACTTC.

The V gene is TRBV6-5, the J gene TRBJ2-1; 8 positions agree with TRBD2. From germline, CDR1 is MNHEY and CDR2 SVGAGI. Trimming removed 6 bases from V and 6 bases from J; junction bases left unmatched: 4. The CDR3 is made up of 13 amino acids. The CDR3 DNA reads TGTGCCAGCAGCCCGACTAGCGTCAATGAGCAGTTCTTC. Amino acids: CASSPTSVNEQFF.

This clone was seen more than once but under ten times. The J gene is TRBJ2-3, the V gene TRBV6-4; D unresolved. This CDR3 spans 15 amino acids. V was pared by 6 bases and J by 0 bases, with 13 bases between. Germline values: CDR1 MRHNA, CDR2 SNTAGT. The CDR3 DNA follows: TGTGCCAGCAGAGTTGGCGACACTAGCACAGATACGCAGTATTTT. It specifies CASRVGDTSTDTQYF.

This chain uses TRBV5-1 with TRBJ2-5, with 9 bases matching TRBD1. The CDR3 loop spans 14 amino acids. CDR1 and CDR2 (germline): SGHRS, YFSETQ. V trimming: 2 bases; J trimming: 3 bases; junction bases outside the gene matches: 2. The CDR3 DNA sequence: TGCGCCAGCAGCTTCCGGACAGGGGAAGAGACCCAGTACTTC. It encodes CASSFRTGEETQYF.

The chain couples TRBV28 to TRBJ1-2; TRBD1 matches at 10 bases. After removal of 4 bases from V and 2 bases from J, the junction contained 1 base not matched to a gene. CDR1 is MDHEN and CDR2 is SYDVKM in the germline V gene. The CDR3 loop spans 14 amino acids. The CDR3 DNA follows: TGTGCCAGCAGTTCGGGACAGGGGAACTATGGCTACACCTTC. Protein product: CASSSGQGNYGYTF.

CDR3 DNA sequence: TGTGCCAGCAGCATATACCAGGGGTCCTACGAGCAGTACTTC. Translating it yields CASSIYQGSYEQYF. The chain couples TRBV7-8 to TRBJ2-7, with D possibly being TRBD1 (6 bases). The CDR3 runs 14 residues. Germline V gene sequence: CDR1 SGHVS, CDR2 FQNEAQ. Trimming shortened V by 5 bases and J by 1 base, and 12 bases separated the two germline ends.

The V call is TRBV27, the J call TRBJ2-7; 11 bases are a match to TRBD1. Trimming took 2 bases from V and 3 from J; bases not matched to a gene: 6. Germline CDR1 and CDR2: MNHEY and SMNVEV (reference sequence). The CDR3 covers 16 residues. The CDR3 DNA reads as TGTGCCAGCAGTTTAAGTTCGGGGACAGGGGGCTACGAGCAGTACTTC. This codes for CASSLSSGTGGYEQYF.

This rearrangement joins TRBV5-1 to TRBJ2-2; 9 bases map to TRBD2. The trim removed 6 bases at V and 4 bases at J, leaving 7 bases unmatched. The length of the CDR3 is 15 residues. The germline V gene encodes CDR1 SGHRS and CDR2 YFSETQ. The CDR3 nucleotides read TGCGCCAGCACTCCGGGACTAGCAGCCACCGGGGAGCTGTTTTTT. Its translation is CASTPGLAATGELFF.

The genes are TRBV7-3 and TRBJ2-1; weak D call: TRBD2 (5 bases). CDR1 and CDR2 (germline): SGHTA, FQGTGA. The V end lost 5 bases, the J end lost 0 bases, and 8 bases lay between the germline ends. This CDR3 comprises 14 residues. CDR3 sequence reads: CASSRTRSYNEQFF. The DNA of the CDR3 is TGTGCCAGCAGCCGGACTCGCTCCTACAATGAGCAGTTCTTC. Looking up the rest from reference TRBV7-3 and TRBJ2-1 gives the full variable domain: GAGVSQTPSNKVTEKGKYVELRCDPISGHTALYWYRQSLGQGPEFLIYFQGTGAADDSGLPNDRFFAVRPEGSVSTLKIQRTERGDSAVYLCASSRTRSYNEQFFGPGTRLTVL.